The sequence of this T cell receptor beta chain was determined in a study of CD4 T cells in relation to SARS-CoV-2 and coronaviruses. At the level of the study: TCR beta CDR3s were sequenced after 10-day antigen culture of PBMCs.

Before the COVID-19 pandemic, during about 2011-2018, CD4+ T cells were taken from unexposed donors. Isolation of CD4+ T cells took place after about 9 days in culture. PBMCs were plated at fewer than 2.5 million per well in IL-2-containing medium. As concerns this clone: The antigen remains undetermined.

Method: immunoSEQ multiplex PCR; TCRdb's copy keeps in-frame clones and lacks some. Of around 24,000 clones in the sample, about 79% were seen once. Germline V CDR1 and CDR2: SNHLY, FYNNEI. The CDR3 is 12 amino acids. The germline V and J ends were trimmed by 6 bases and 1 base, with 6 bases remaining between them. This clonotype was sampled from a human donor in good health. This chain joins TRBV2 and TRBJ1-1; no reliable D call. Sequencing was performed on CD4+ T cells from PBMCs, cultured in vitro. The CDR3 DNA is TGTGCCAGCAGAAGGAGGAACACTGAAGCTTTCTTT. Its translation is CASRRRNTEAFF. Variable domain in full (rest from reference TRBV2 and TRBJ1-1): EPEVTQTPSHQVTQMGQEVILRCVPISNHLYFYWYRQILGQKVEFLVSFYNNEISEKSEIFDDQFSVERPDGSNFTLKIRSTKLEDSAMYFCASRRRNTEAFFGQGTRLTVV.